The TCR beta chain described here comes from a study of blood T cell repertoires in COVID-19. Looking at the study overall: Samples came from the United States, Italy and Spain, spanning acute and convalescent COVID-19.

Clones were read by immunoSEQ multiplex PCR, and TCRdb kept only the in-frame ones, dropping some. The sample has 300,000 to 450,000 clones, around 87% seen once. CDR1 and CDR2 (germline): PRHDT, FYEKMQ (reference sequence). After removal of 5 bases from V and 4 bases from J, the junction contained 7 bases not matched to a gene. This CDR3 spans 15 amino acids. Participant-reported clinical history was the basis for cohort assignment. Each recovered donor of Cohort 3 presented with two negative PCRs, clearance, or symptom resolution. The TCR sequence derives from a man between 25 and 39 years old who had recovered from COVID-19. This chain joins TRBV13 and TRBJ1-3, with TRBD1 matching over 8 bases. Sequenced: PBMCs or T cells enriched from blood (not recorded which). CDR3 sequence reads: CASSPRQGIGNTIYF. The CDR3 nucleotides are TGTGCCAGCAGCCCACGACAGGGGATAGGAAACACCATATATTTT.